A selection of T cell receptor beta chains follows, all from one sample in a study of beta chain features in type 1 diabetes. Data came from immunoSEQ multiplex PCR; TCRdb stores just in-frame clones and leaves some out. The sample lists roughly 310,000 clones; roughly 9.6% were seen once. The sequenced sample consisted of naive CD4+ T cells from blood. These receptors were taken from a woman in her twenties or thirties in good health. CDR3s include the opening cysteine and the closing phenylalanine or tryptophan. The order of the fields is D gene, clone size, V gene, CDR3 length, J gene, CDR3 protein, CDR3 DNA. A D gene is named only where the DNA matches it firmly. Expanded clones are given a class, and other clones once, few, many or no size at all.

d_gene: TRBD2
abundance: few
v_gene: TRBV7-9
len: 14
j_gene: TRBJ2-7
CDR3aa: CASSLRGGSYEQYF
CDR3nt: TGTGCCAGCAGCTTACGTGGCGGGAGCTACGAGCAGTACTTC

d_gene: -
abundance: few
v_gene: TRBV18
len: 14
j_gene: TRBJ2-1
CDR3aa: CASSPNRDGGEQFF
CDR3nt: TGTGCCAGCTCACCGAACAGGGATGGTGGTGAGCAGTTCTTC

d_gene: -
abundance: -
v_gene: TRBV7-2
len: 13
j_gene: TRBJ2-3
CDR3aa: CASSPLRESRQYF
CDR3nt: TGTGCCAGCAGCCCCTTGCGTGAATCTAGGCAGTATTTT

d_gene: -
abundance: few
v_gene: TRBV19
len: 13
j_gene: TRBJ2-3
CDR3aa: CATGTSGADTQYF
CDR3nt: TGTGCGACGGGGACATCTGGGGCAGATACGCAGTATTTT

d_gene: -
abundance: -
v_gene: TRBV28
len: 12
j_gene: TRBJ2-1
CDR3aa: CASRITYNEQFF
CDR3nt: TGTGCCAGCAGAATCACCTACAATGAGCAGTTCTTC

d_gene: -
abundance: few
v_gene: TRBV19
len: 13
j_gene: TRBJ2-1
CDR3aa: CASSTDRYNEQFF
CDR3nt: TGTGCCAGTAGTACAGACAGATACAATGAGCAGTTCTTC

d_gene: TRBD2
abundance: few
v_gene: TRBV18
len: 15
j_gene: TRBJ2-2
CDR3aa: CASSLSGSNTGELFF
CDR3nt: TGTGCCAGCTCACTTAGCGGGTCGAACACCGGGGAGCTGTTTTTT

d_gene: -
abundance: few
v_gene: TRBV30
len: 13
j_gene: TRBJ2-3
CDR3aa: CAWSGGAQGTQYF
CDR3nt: TGTGCCTGGAGTGGCGGCGCCCAGGGTACGCAGTATTTT

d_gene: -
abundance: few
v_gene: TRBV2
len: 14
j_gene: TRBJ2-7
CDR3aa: CASNGVSQGGEQYF
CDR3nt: TGTGCCAGCAACGGAGTGAGCCAAGGAGGAGAGCAGTACTTC

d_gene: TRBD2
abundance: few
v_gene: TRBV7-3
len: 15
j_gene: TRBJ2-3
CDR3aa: CASSLYAGGGDTQYF
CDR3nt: TGTGCCAGCAGCTTATATGCGGGAGGTGGGGATACGCAGTATTTT

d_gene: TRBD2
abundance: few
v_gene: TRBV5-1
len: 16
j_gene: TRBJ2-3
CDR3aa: CASSLGTSGYTDTQYF
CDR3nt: TGCGCCAGCAGCTTGGGGACTAGCGGATACACAGATACGCAGTATTTT

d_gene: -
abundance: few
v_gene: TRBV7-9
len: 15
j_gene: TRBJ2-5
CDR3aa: CASSGRQNPPETQYF
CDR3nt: TGTGCCAGCAGCGGTAGACAGAATCCCCCTGAGACCCAGTACTTC

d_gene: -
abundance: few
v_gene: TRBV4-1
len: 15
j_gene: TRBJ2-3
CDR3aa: CASNRDSLLPDTQYF
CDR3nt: TGCGCCAGTAACCGGGACTCCCTACTCCCAGATACGCAGTATTTT

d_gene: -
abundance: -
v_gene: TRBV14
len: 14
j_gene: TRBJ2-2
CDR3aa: CASSPTEPTGELFF
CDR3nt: TGTGCCAGCAGCCCGACTGAACCCACCGGGGAGCTGTTTTTT

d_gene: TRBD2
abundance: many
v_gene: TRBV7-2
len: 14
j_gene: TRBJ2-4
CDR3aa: CASSWLAGDGIQYF
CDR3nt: TGTGCCAGCAGCTGGCTAGCGGGAGATGGCATTCAGTACTTC

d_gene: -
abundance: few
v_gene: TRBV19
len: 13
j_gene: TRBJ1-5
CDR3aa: CASSIRGNQPQHF
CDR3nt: TGTGCCAGTAGTATAAGGGGAAATCAGCCCCAGCATTTT

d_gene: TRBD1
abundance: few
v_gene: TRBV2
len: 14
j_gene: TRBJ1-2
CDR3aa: CASSPGQASYGYTF
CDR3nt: TGTGCCAGCAGTCCCGGACAGGCGAGCTATGGCTACACCTTC

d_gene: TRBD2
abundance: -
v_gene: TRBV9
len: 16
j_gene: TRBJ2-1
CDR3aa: CASSAGPGEGYNEQFF
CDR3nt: TGTGCCAGCAGCGCAGGCCCGGGGGAGGGCTACAATGAGCAGTTCTTC

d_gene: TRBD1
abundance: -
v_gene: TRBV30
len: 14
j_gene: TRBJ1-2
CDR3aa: CAWSVTRQGGGYTF
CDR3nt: TGTGCCTGGAGTGTAACCCGACAGGGTGGCGGCTACACCTTC

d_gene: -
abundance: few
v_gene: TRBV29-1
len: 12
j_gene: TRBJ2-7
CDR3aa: CSVSLVSYEQYF
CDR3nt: TGCAGCGTTAGTTTAGTCTCCTACGAGCAGTACTTC

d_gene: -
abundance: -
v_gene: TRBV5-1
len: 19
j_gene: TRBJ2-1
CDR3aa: CASSLMSGHPNRSYNEQFF
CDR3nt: TGCGCCAGCAGCTTAATGTCAGGCCACCCGAACCGCTCCTACAATGAGCAGTTCTTC

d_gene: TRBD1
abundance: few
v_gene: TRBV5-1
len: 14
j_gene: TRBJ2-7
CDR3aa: CASNPGQGPYEQYF
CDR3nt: TGCGCCAGCAATCCGGGACAGGGGCCCTACGAGCAGTACTTC

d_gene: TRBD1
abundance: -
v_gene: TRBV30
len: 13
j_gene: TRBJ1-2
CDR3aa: CAWSLDRVGGYTF
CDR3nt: TGTGCCTGGAGTCTGGACAGGGTGGGAGGCTACACCTTC

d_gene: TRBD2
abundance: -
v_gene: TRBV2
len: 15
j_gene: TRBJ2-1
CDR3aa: CARTHSGSINNEQFF
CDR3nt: TGTGCCAGAACTCATAGCGGGAGCATAAACAATGAGCAGTTCTTC

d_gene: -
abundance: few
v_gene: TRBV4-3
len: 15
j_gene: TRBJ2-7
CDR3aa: CASSQALTGSYEQYF
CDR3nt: TGCGCCAGCAGCCAAGCTTTGACAGGCTCCTACGAGCAGTACTTC

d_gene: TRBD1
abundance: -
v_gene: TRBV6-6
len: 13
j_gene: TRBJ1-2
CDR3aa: CASSYSEGAGYTF
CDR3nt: TGTGCCAGCAGTTACTCCGAGGGGGCTGGCTACACCTTC

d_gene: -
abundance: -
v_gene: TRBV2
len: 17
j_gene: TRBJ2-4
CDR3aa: CASSEYKWAGKGNIQYF
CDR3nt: TGTGCCAGCAGTGAATATAAATGGGCGGGGAAGGGGAACATTCAGTACTTC

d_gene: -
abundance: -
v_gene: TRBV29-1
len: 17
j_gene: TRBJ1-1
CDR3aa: CSVEAQTRGGGNTEAFF
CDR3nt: TGCAGCGTTGAAGCCCAAACGCGGGGTGGGGGGAACACTGAAGCTTTCTTT

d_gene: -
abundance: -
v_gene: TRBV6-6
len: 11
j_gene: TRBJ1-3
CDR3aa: CASSHTHTIYF
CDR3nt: TGTGCCAGCAGCCACACACACACCATATATTTT

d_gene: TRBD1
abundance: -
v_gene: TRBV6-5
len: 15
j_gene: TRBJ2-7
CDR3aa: CASSYSRGQNYEQYF
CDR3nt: TGTGCCAGCAGTTACTCGAGGGGACAGAACTACGAGCAGTACTTC

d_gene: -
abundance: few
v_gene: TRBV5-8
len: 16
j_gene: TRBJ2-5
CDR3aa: CASSLAGRSSGETQYF
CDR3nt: TGTGCCAGCAGCTTGGCCGGCAGATCTTCAGGAGAGACCCAGTACTTC

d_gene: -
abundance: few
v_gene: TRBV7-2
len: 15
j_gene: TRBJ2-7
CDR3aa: CASSFRPGNSYEQYF
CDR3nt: TGTGCCAGCAGCTTCCGTCCCGGGAACTCCTACGAGCAGTACTTC

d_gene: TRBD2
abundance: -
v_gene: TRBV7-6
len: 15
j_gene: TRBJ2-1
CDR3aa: CASSLGLAGGFEQFF
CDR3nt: TGTGCCAGCAGCTTAGGGCTAGCGGGAGGCTTTGAGCAGTTCTTC

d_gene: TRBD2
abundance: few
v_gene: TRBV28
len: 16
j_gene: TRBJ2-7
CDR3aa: CASSLGLAARRYEQYF
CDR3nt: TGTGCCAGCAGTTTGGGACTAGCGGCGAGAAGGTACGAGCAGTACTTC

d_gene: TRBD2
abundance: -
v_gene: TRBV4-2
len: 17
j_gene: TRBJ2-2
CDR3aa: CASSQPTTGRSTGELFF
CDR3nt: TGTGCCAGCAGCCAGCCCACTACCGGGAGGAGTACCGGGGAGCTGTTTTTT

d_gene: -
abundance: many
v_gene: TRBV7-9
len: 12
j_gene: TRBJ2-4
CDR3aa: CASSPGENIQYF
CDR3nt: TGTGCCAGCAGCCCAGGGGAAAACATTCAGTACTTC

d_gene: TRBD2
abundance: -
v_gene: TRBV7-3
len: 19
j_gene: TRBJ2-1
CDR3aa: CASSLTPVVAGGPGNEQFF
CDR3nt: TGTGCCAGCAGCTTAACCCCCGTTGTTGCGGGAGGGCCCGGCAATGAGCAGTTCTTC

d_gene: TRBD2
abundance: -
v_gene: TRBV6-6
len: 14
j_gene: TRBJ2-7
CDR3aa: CASSSGTRSYEQYF
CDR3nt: TGTGCCAGCAGTTCCGGGACTAGAAGCTACGAGCAGTACTTC

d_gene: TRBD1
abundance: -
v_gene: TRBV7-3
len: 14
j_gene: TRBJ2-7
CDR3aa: CASSSGQGPLEQYF
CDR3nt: TGTGCCAGCAGCTCGGGACAGGGGCCCCTGGAGCAGTACTTC

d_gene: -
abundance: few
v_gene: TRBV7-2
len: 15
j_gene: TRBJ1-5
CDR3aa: CASSLEADSNQPQHF
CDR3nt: TGTGCCAGCAGCTTAGAGGCGGATAGCAATCAGCCCCAGCATTTT

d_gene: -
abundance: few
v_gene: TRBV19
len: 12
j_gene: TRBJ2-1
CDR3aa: CASSRQDNEQFF
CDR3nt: TGTGCCAGTAGCCGACAAGACAATGAGCAGTTCTTC

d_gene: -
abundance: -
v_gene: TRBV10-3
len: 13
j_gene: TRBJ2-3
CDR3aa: CAISVEGWDTQYF
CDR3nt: TGTGCCATCAGTGTGGAGGGCTGGGATACGCAGTATTTT

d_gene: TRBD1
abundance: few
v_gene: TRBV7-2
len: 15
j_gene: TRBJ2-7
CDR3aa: CASGSTGTGVYEQYF
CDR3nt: TGTGCCAGCGGGTCAACCGGGACAGGGGTGTACGAGCAGTACTTC

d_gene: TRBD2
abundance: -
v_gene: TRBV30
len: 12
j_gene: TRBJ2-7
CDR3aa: CAGERDATEQYF
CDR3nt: TGTGCCGGGGAGCGGGATGCCACCGAGCAGTACTTC

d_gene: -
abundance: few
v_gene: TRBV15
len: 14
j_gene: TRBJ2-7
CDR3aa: CATSRVGGQYEQYF
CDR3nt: TGTGCCACCAGCAGAGTAGGAGGACAGTACGAGCAGTACTTC

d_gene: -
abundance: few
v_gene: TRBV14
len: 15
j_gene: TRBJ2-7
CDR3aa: CASSRLQGPSYEQYF
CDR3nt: TGTGCCAGCAGCCGCCTTCAGGGGCCTTCCTACGAGCAGTACTTC

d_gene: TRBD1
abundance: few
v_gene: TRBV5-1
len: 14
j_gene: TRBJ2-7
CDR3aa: CASSATGGFDEQYF
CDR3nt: TGCGCCAGCAGCGCAACAGGGGGCTTTGACGAGCAGTACTTC

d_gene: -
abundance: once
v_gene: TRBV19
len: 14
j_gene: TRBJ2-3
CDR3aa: CASSPRGSTDTQYF
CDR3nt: TGTGCCAGTAGTCCCCGCGGGAGCACAGATACGCAGTATTTT

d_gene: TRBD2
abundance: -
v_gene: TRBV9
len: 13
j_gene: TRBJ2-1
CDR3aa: CASSGRLASEQFF
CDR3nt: TGTGCCAGCAGCGGTCGACTAGCGTCTGAGCAGTTCTTC

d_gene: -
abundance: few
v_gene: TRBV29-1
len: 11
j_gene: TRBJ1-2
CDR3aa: CSVGQLYGYTF
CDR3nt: TGCAGCGTTGGACAGCTCTATGGCTACACCTTC

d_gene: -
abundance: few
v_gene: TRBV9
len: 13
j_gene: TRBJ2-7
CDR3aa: CASSPGGLGEQYF
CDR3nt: TGTGCCAGCAGCCCAGGAGGGCTGGGCGAGCAGTACTTC

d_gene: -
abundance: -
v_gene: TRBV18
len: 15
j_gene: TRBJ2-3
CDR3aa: CASSPRGSFTDTQYF
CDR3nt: TGTGCCAGCTCACCACGGGGCAGTTTCACAGATACGCAGTATTTT

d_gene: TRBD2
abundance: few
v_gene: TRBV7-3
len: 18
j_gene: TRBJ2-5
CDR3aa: CASSQGLAGVTTRQTQYF
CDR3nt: TGTGCCAGCAGCCAGGGACTAGCGGGAGTCACTACCCGACAGACCCAGTACTTC

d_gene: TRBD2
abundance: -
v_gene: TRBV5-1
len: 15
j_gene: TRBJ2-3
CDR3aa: CASSLGGLAGDTQYF
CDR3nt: TGCGCCAGCAGCTTGGGGGGACTAGCGGGAGATACGCAGTATTTT

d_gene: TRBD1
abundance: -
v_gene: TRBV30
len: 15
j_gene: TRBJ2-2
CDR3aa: CACTGTGGWGGELFF
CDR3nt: TGTGCCTGTACCGGGACAGGGGGCTGGGGCGGGGAGCTGTTTTTT

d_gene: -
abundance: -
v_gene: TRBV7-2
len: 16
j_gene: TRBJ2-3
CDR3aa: CASSPGGGSRTDTQYF
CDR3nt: TGTGCCAGCAGTCCTGGGGGCGGGAGCCGGACAGATACGCAGTATTTT

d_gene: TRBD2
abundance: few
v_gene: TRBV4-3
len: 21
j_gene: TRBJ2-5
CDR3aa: CASSQPPRASGRSGVGETQYF
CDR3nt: TGCGCCAGCAGCCAACCTCCCCGGGCTAGCGGGAGGTCGGGGGTGGGGGAGACCCAGTACTTC

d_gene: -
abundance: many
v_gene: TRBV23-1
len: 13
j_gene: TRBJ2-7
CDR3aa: CASSGSGPYEQYF
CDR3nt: TGCGCCAGCAGCGGTAGCGGTCCCTACGAGCAGTACTTC

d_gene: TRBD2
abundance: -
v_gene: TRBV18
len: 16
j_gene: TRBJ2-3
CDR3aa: CASSPQMREGTDTQYF
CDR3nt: TGTGCCAGCTCACCACAGATGCGGGAGGGCACAGATACGCAGTATTTT

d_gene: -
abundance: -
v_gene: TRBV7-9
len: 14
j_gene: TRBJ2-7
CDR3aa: CASSLSGAIYEQYF
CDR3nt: TGTGCCAGCAGCTTATCAGGGGCTATTTACGAGCAGTACTTC